Below are 10 T cell receptor beta chains sequenced from a single sample in a study of CD8+ T cells in alopecia areata. The authors extracted RNA and reverse transcribed it into cDNA as the sequencing template. Repertoires were generated with immunoSEQ multiplex PCR, while TCRdb's copy carries only in-frame clones and drops some. Altogether about 270,000 clones were found in the sample, and no singletons occur. Cutaneous lymph nodes were pooled and cells sorted by CD4, CD8alpha, NKG2D, NKG2ACE and more. Source material: CD4+ T cells sorted from a lymph node. The receptors shown here come from a C3H/HeJ mouse with alopecia areata. The strain is characterized by the MHC haplotype H2-k.

This clone turned up a few times. Gene names denote mouse genes. From the germline J gene comes the end of the CDR3, since the read stops 4 residues before it. The same CDR3 also results from other DNA sequences found in this sample. The chain recombines TRBV13-3 with TRBJ2-5; 9 bases are shared with TRBD1. The CDR3 loop spans 13 amino acids. Germline CDR1 NNHDY, CDR2 SYVADS. CDR3 protein: CASRDRGLDTQYF. Partial CDR3 DNA: TGTGCCAGCAGGGACAGGGGACTAGAC. Full variable domain (remainder filled in from reference TRBV13-3 and TRBJ2-5): EAAVTQSPRSKVAVTGGKVTLSCHQTNNHDYMYWYRQDTGHGLRLIHYSYVADSTEKGDIPDGYKASRPSQENFSLILELASLSQTAVYFCASRDRGLDTQYFGPGTRLLVL.

This clone was recorded at least ten times. Genes and germline are mouse. The read is 4 residues too short to cover the CDR3 end, so that end is filled in from the germline J gene. The chain is built from TRBV19 and TRBJ2-3; no definite D call. V lost 0 bases, J lost 1 base, and 9 bases lay in between. Per germline, CDR1 FNHDT and CDR2 SITEND (reference sequence). The length of the CDR3 is 15 residues. The CDR3 reads CASSIDGWGAETLYF. Partial CDR3 DNA: TGTGCCAGCAGTATAGACGGGTGGGGTGCAGAA.

This clone was seen only a few times. Gene names denote mouse genes. The CDR3 end is not reached by the read, which stops 4 residues before it; the germline J gene fills it in. The same CDR3 also results from other DNA sequences found in this sample. V usage is TRBV1 and J usage is TRBJ2-3; weak D call: TRBD2 (6 bases). V lost 3 bases and J 0 bases, leaving 10 bases between the germline ends. Germline V gene lookup returns CDR1 NSQYPW and CDR2 LRSPGD (reference sequence). This CDR3 contains 15 residues. The DNA read from the CDR3 is TGCACCTGCAGTGCGGCACTGGGTAGTGCAGAA. Translation gives CTCSAALGSAE. The whole CDR3 protein reads CTCSAALGSAETLYF.

This clone was observed a few times. Mouse names are used for the genes. The observed sequence ends 4 residues before the CDR3 terminus, with the missing tail filled in from the germline J gene. V usage is TRBV13-2 and J usage is TRBJ2-3; 9 bases map to TRBD1. In germline, CDR1 is NNHNN, CDR2 SYGAGS (reference sequence). There are 15 residues in the CDR3. V gave up 5 bases and J gave up 0 bases; unmatched junction bases: 4. The CDR3 is CASGGQGLSAETLYF. The covered CDR3 bases are TGTGCCAGCGGGGGACAGGGACTCAGTGCAGAA.

About this clone: Gene names are mouse gene names. The CDR3 goes on 4 residues after the read ends, and that part is filled in from the germline J gene. At the DNA level, this CDR3 is encoded by other sequences in the same sample as well. This sequence joins TRBV19 and TRBJ2-1; 10 bases line up with TRBD1. The CDR3 runs 16 residues. Germline V gene data show CDR1 as FNHDT and CDR2 as SITEND (reference sequence). V was clipped by 2 bases and J by 4 bases; unmatched bases: 6. The part of the CDR3 DNA that was read is TGTGCCAGCAGTATCCTCCGGGACAGGGGTTATGCT. It specifies CASSILRDRGYA. The CDR3, in full, reads CASSILRDRGYAEQFF.

With regard to this clone: Mouse gene names apply. The read ends 4 residues before the CDR3 terminus; that terminus is restored from the germline J gene. The chain carries TRBV31 and TRBJ2-5; TRBD1 agrees at 12 bases. The germline V gene encodes CDR1 GKSSPN and CDR2 SITVG. The CDR3 runs 16 residues. This CDR3 reads CAWSPGTGGAEDTQYF. The sequenced CDR3 bases are TGTGCCTGGAGTCCCGGGACAGGGGGCGCGGAAGAC.

This clone was seen more than once but under ten times. Genes and germline come from the mouse. The read ends 4 residues early relative to the CDR3; the germline J gene fills the gap. V is TRBV1 and J is TRBJ2-7; D is perhaps TRBD1 (5 bases). Germline loops: CDR1 NSQYPW, CDR2 LRSPGD (reference sequence). The CDR3 has 13 residues. With 3 bases removed from V and 3 bases from J, the gap between germline ends came to 9 bases. The CDR3 DNA, read in part, is TGCACCTGCAGTGCGGACAAAATCTAT. Its protein is CTCSADKIY. The whole CDR3 protein reads CTCSADKIYEQYF.

This clone was detected a few times. The genes and germline here are from mouse. The read comes to an end 4 residues before the CDR3 does, leaving the germline J gene to fill in the end. The rearrangement links TRBV19 to TRBJ2-4; D might be TRBD1 (6 bases). V lost 3 bases and J 2 bases, leaving 7 bases between the germline ends. CDR3 length equals 13 residues. Germline CDR1 is FNHDT and CDR2 is SITEND (reference sequence). CDR3 DNA (partial): TGTGCCAGCAGTAGGGACAATCAAAAC. As protein: CASSRDNQN. The CDR3 in its entirety is CASSRDNQNTLYF.

Regarding this clone: Gene and germline names: mouse. The read halts 4 residues ahead of the CDR3 end, with the missing end drawn from the germline J gene. The chain carries TRBV19 and TRBJ1-1, with D maybe TRBD1 (6 bases). Germline V gives CDR1 FNHDT, CDR2 SITEND (reference sequence). The CDR3 loop spans 16 amino acids. Trimming stripped 4 bases from V and 1 base from J, with 17 bases between. This CDR3 reads CASSPGQGRGNTEVFF. The covered CDR3 bases are TGTGCCAGCAGTCCCGGGCAGGGGAGGGGGAACACA.

A few counts support this clone. Each gene name is a mouse one. Different DNA sequences within this sample yield the same CDR3. Partial CDR3 DNA: TGTGCCAGCAGCAGGGGTAACACA. It specifies CASSRGNT. The entire CDR3 protein reads CASSRGNTEVFF. V gene TRBV13-1 combines with J gene TRBJ1-1, with D possibly matching TRBD1 (6 bases). The missing CDR3 end, 4 residues past where the read stops, is filled in from the germline J gene. CDR1 and CDR2 from the germline V gene are NSHNY and SYGAGN. The CDR3 length is 12 residues. Trimming cost V 5 bases and J 2 bases, with 7 bases left between them.